This TCR beta chain was captured by sequencing in a study of blood T cells in healthy people across ages. A J-beta primer mix and a sample-barcoded 5' primer were used in a second PCR of about 7 to 12 cycles. TCRdb reanalysed the 5' RACE reads using MiXCR and keeps one entry per CDR3 protein. The table includes some 760,000 distinct CDR3 sequences, roughly 25% detected once. This clonotype appeared a few times. These data are also associated with another study on T cells of mothers and their children.

This clonotype was sampled from a boy younger than 18 in good health. Material: blood.

The CDR3: CSVRGDGTDTQYF. Written as DNA, the CDR3 is TGCAGCGTTCGGGGGGACGGCACAGATACGCAGTATTTT. The chain couples TRBV29-1 to TRBJ2-3, with TRBD2 identical over 7 bases. The germline CDR1 and CDR2 sequences are SQVTM and ANQGSEA. The CDR3 sequence is 13 residues long. J was trimmed by 1 base and V by 5 bases; bases with no gene match: 3.